The 14 T cell receptor beta chains presented below share a single source sample, sequenced in a study of cytomegalovirus exposure and HLA in healthy donors. Amplification used 60 Vbeta primers and 13 Jbeta primers. Only in-frame clones appear in the TCRdb table, and some are missing; sequencing was by immunoSEQ multiplex PCR. The sample consists of about 150,000 clones, 85% of them appearing once. Sequences were obtained from PBMCs. These receptors were collected from a boy aged 2 to 9 in good health and CMV-seronegative.

This clone has just a few counts. The V and J genes are TRBV6-5 and TRBJ2-6, with 7 bases that match TRBD1. This CDR3 has 15 amino acids. Per the germline V gene, CDR1 is MNHEY and CDR2 is SVGAGI. The trim removed 6 bases at V and 0 bases at J, leaving 2 bases unmatched. The CDR3 DNA follows: TGTGCCAGCAGCCGGGACAGCTCTGGGGCCAACGTCCTGACTTTC. Amino acids: CASSRDSSGANVLTF.

This clone was counted once. V and J are TRBV28 and TRBJ1-5, with D tentatively TRBD1 (5 bases). Trimming cost V 6 bases and J 2 bases, with 11 bases left between them. The germline V gene encodes CDR1 MDHEN and CDR2 SYDVKM. There are 14 residues in the CDR3. The CDR3 here is CASRAPGGNQPQHF. CDR3 DNA: TGTGCCAGCAGGGCCCCGGGGGGCAATCAGCCCCAGCATTTT. Filled out from reference TRBV28 and TRBJ1-5, the complete variable domain reads DVKVTQSSRYLVKRTGEKVFLECVQDMDHENMFWYRQDPGLGLRLIYFSYDVKMKEKGDIPEGYSVSREKKERFSLILESASTNQTSMYLCASRAPGGNQPQHFGDGTRLSIL.

This chain links TRBV19 with TRBJ2-3; a weak D match, TRBD1 (5 bases). The V and J ends lost 8 bases and 3 bases respectively, with 21 bases between them. The CDR3 has 16 amino acids. Germline V gene data show CDR1 as LNHDA and CDR2 as SQIVND (reference sequence). DNA for the CDR3: TGTGCCAGTGGACCTCCCTGGCAGGGTGTAACAGATACGCAGTATTTT. As protein: CASGPPWQGVTDTQYF.

This clone turned up a few times. This rearrangement joins TRBV7-9 to TRBJ2-4; possibly TRBD1 for D (5 bases). V dropped 5 bases and J dropped 8 bases, with 16 bases sitting between them. Per the germline V gene, CDR1 is SEHNR and CDR2 is FQNEAQ (reference sequence). The CDR3 consists of 14 residues. The chain's CDR3 is CASSPPGQGDIQYF. CDR3 coding DNA: TGTGCCAGCAGCCCCCCAGGACAAGGGGACATTCAGTACTTC. The entire variable domain, with the rest obtained from reference TRBV7-9 and TRBJ2-4, is as follows: DTGVSQNPRHKITKRGQNVTFRCDPISEHNRLYWYRQTLGQGPEFLTYFQNEAQLEKSRLLSDRFSAERPKGSFSTLEIQRTEQGDSAMYLCASSPPGQGDIQYFGAGTRLSVL.

The chain carries TRBV10-1 and TRBJ2-2, with 7 bases that match TRBD1. CDR3 length equals 15 residues. V lost 6 bases to trimming and J lost 7 bases; unmatched junction nucleotides: 11. CDR1 and CDR2 from the germline V gene are WNHNN and SYGVQD (reference sequence). The CDR3 DNA sequence: TGCGCCAGCAGGATGAAGACAGGGACGGACGGGGAGCTGTTTTTT. This encodes CASRMKTGTDGELFF.

In its sample, this clone was seen once. The rearrangement links TRBV2 to TRBJ1-4; D is uncertain. V lost 4 bases, J lost 2 bases, and 8 bases lay in between. This CDR3 region has 14 residues. Germline lookup yields CDR1 SNHLY and CDR2 FYNNEI. CDR3 nucleotides: TGTGCCAGCAGTGGTACGGGGACTAATGAAAAACTGTTTTTT. It specifies CASSGTGTNEKLFF.

This rearrangement joins TRBV30 to TRBJ1-3, with TRBD1 as a possible D gene (5 bases). This CDR3 is built from 16 residues. Deletions cut 1 base from V and 0 bases from J, with 13 bases between. Germline V gene lookup returns CDR1 GTSNPN and CDR2 SVGIG (reference sequence). For the CDR3, the DNA is TGTGCCTGGAGTGGGGGGGGAACCATCTCTGGAAACACCATATATTTT. Protein product: CAWSGGGTISGNTIYF.

The rearrangement links TRBV25-1 to TRBJ1-1; D gene ambiguous. V was shortened by 1 base and J by 8 bases, with 11 bases between the two germline ends. Germline V gene sequence: CDR1 MGHDK, CDR2 SYGVNS. This CDR3 spans 13 amino acids. The CDR3 coding sequence is TGTGCCAGCAGTGAATTCGAGGCCCCAGAAGCTTTCTTT. Protein: CASSEFEAPEAFF.

V and J are TRBV10-1 and TRBJ2-3, with 7 bases that match TRBD1. Germline values: CDR1 WNHNN, CDR2 SYGVQD (reference sequence). Trimming at V came to 6 bases and at J to 4 bases, leaving 4 bases not matched to a gene. The CDR3 has 13 amino acids. The CDR3 nucleotides are TGCGCCAGCAGCGTGGGACAGTCAGATACGCAGTATTTT. Amino acids: CASSVGQSDTQYF.

This sequence joins TRBV7-2 and TRBJ1-1; D gene uncertain. The length of the CDR3 is 13 residues. The germline gives CDR1 SGHTA, CDR2 FQGNSA. Trimming removed 3 bases from V and 1 base from J, with 6 bases in between. The CDR3 bases are TGTGCCAGCAGCTTGGCGGGGAACACTGAAGCTTTCTTT. Translating gives CASSLAGNTEAFF.

The CDR3 DNA sequence: TGTGCCAGCAGCCCAGACAGTACAGATACGCAGTATTTT. Residues: CASSPDSTDTQYF. This rearrangement joins TRBV7-3 to TRBJ2-3; possibly TRBD1 for D (5 bases). V was cut by 5 bases and J by 3 bases, with 9 bases left in between. The CDR3 is 13 residues long. Germline-derived CDR1 and CDR2 are SGHTA and FQGTGA.

The chain employs TRBV6-5 and TRBJ2-2; weak D call: TRBD2 (5 bases). V lost 0 bases to trimming and J lost 5 bases, with 7 bases between them. CDR3 length: 14 amino acids. Germline CDR1 MNHEY, CDR2 SVGAGI. The CDR3 DNA sequence: TGTGCCAGCAGTTACTCGAGGGATACCGGGGAGCTGTTTTTT. Translated: CASSYSRDTGELFF.

The chain uses TRBV28 and TRBJ1-2; D possibly corresponds to TRBD1 (5 bases). Germline V gene data show CDR1 as MDHEN and CDR2 as SYDVKM. The CDR3 is made up of 13 amino acids. V dropped 3 bases and J dropped 8 bases, with 13 bases sitting between them. CDR3 amino acids: CASSFSGVYGYTF. CDR3 coding DNA: TGTGCCAGCAGTTTTTCGGGGGTTTACGGCTACACCTTC.

The rearrangement uses TRBV19 and TRBJ2-2; TRBD1 matches 8 bases. The CDR3 covers 17 residues. After removal of 5 bases from V and 6 bases from J, the junction contained 14 bases not matched to a gene. CDR1 LNHDA and CDR2 SQIVND come from the germline V gene (reference sequence). The CDR3 sequence is CASSFRDRFGPAGELFF. CDR3 bases: TGTGCCAGTAGTTTTCGGGACAGGTTTGGTCCGGCCGGGGAGCTGTTTTTT.